These T cell receptor beta chains were read from a single sample in a study of post-analysis software for immune sequencing data. In TCRdb, the PCR reads were re-called with MiXCR into one record per CDR3 protein. The repertoire has 650,000 to 900,000 distinct CDR3 sequences, 35% to 55% of them found once; the top ten carry 4.9%. Sequenced: blood. Receptor source: a girl between 5 and 17 years old with multiple sclerosis. Both conserved end residues are part of each CDR3. The D gene is left open where the match is weak. Size is stated for part of the rows, as once, few or many counts, or as a class when the clone is expanded.

TRBD1 | TRBJ1-2 | TRBV6-5 | few | CASSYSRDSRYGYTF | TGTGCCAGCAGTTACTCTAGGGACAGCCGCTATGGCTACACCTTC
TRBD2 | TRBJ2-7 | TRBV7-2 | . | CASSFGLADEIYEQYF | TGTGCCAGCAGCTTCGGACTAGCGGATGAGATATACGAGCAGTACTTC
. | TRBJ2-7 | TRBV3-1 | few | CASSRGASETYEQYF | TGTGCCAGCAGCCGAGGGGCTAGCGAAACCTACGAGCAGTACTTC
. | TRBJ2-7 | TRBV7-8 | . | CASSLGPTTYNEQYF | TGTGCCAGCAGCTTAGGGCCGACGACCTACAATGAGCAGTACTTC
TRBD2 | TRBJ2-1 | TRBV24-1 | once | CATSDSTSGRGNEQFF | TGTGCCACCAGTGATTCTACTAGCGGGAGGGGGAATGAGCAGTTCTTC
TRBD1 | TRBJ1-1 | TRBV7-9 | . | CASSPGFGQGIRNTEAFF | TGTGCCAGCAGCCCCGGGTTTGGACAGGGGATCCGGAACACTGAAGCTTTCTTT
TRBD2 | TRBJ2-3 | TRBV5-5 | . | CASSEGLAGGPYTDTQYF | TGTGCCAGCAGCGAAGGACTAGCGGGAGGGCCATATACAGATACGCAGTATTTT
. | TRBJ1-1 | TRBV6-4 | . | CASSDGPGRTEAFF | TGTGCCAGCAGTGACGGACCAGGGAGGACTGAAGCTTTCTTT
. | TRBJ2-7 | TRBV25-1 | . | CASSPGIHMAYEQYF | TGTGCCAGCAGCCCCGGTATACACATGGCGTACGAGCAGTACTTC
TRBD1 | TRBJ2-2 | TRBV7-9 | . | CASSGQGGTGELFF | TGTGCCAGCAGTGGACAGGGAGGTACCGGGGAGCTGTTTTTT
. | TRBJ2-5 | TRBV24-1 | . | CATSGQGQETQYF | TGTGCCACCAGTGGGCAAGGACAAGAGACCCAGTACTTC
TRBD2 | TRBJ2-1 | TRBV27 | few | CASSLNPLSGSFYNEQFF | TGTGCCAGCAGTTTAAACCCCCTTAGCGGGAGTTTCTACAATGAGCAGTTCTTC
. | TRBJ1-2 | TRBV7-6 | few | CASSLAGGKGGYTF | TGTGCCAGCAGCTTAGCGGGAGGAAAGGGTGGCTACACCTTC
. | TRBJ2-7 | TRBV29-1 | few | CSVVRTDRYEQYF | TGCAGCGTTGTTCGGACAGACCGCTACGAGCAGTACTTC
TRBD2 | TRBJ2-5 | TRBV20-1 | . | CSARGIPGLAGVSEQYF | TGCAGTGCTAGGGGTATACCGGGACTAGCGGGAGTAAGTGAGCAGTACTTC
. | TRBJ2-3 | TRBV12-3/TRBV12-4 | once | CASSSVSGTGNTDTQYF | TGTGCCAGCAGTTCGGTGTCAGGGACGGGAAACACAGATACGCAGTATTTT
. | TRBJ2-4 | TRBV11-2 | few | CASSLDQRDIQYF | TGTGCCAGCAGCTTAGACCAACGGGACATTCAGTACTTC
TRBD2 | TRBJ2-1 | TRBV19 | few | CASSQRESYNEQFF | TGTGCCAGTAGCCAGCGGGAGTCGTACAATGAGCAGTTCTTC
TRBD2 | TRBJ2-1 | TRBV12-3/TRBV12-4 | few | CASSLASGSARNEQFF | TGTGCCAGCAGTTTAGCTAGCGGGAGCGCGAGGAATGAGCAGTTCTTC
. | TRBJ1-5 | TRBV27 | once | CASSLYQNQPQHF | TGTGCCAGCAGTTTATACCAGAATCAGCCCCAGCATTTT
. | TRBJ2-7 | TRBV24-1 | . | CATRGDREDEQYF | TGTGCCACCAGGGGAGACAGGGAGGACGAGCAGTACTTC
. | TRBJ2-7 | TRBV5-1 | . | CASSLGGERKGEQYF | TGCGCCAGCAGCTTGGGGGGCGAGAGAAAAGGGGAGCAGTACTTC
. | TRBJ1-1 | TRBV4-3 | . | CASSQERTNTEAFF | TGCGCCAGCAGCCAAGAAAGGACGAACACTGAAGCTTTCTTT
TRBD2 | TRBJ2-7 | TRBV20-1 | . | CSASPPGTSGSSYEQYF | TGCAGTGCTAGCCCTCCAGGGACTAGCGGGAGCTCCTACGAGCAGTACTTC
. | TRBJ2-4 | TRBV4-1 | few | CASSQGGDLAKNIQYF | TGCGCCAGCAGCCAAGGAGGAGACTTAGCCAAAAACATTCAGTACTTC